A selection of T cell receptor beta chains follows, all from one sample in a study of CD8 T cell repertoires and HIV-1 epitope variants. The protocol was immunoSEQ multiplex PCR, while the TCRdb copy is restricted to in-frame clones and leaves out a portion. The sample consists of approximately 90,000 clones, just under 75% of them appearing once. What was sequenced was uncultured baseline CD8+ T cells from peripheral blood mononuclear cells (PBMCs). The receptors were gathered from a male donor with HIV. Each CDR3 is given with its conserved first and last residue. A D gene is named only where the DNA matches it firmly. Clone size is not always given. Where it is, it says once, few, many or a class for expanded clones.

V	size	J	D	DNA	CDR3
TRBV6-1	once	TRBJ2-7	.	TGTGCCAGCAGTGAAACGGCAGGCACGACCCACTTC	CASSETAGTTHF
TRBV19	.	TRBJ2-5	.	TGTGCCAGTAGTAGGGGGCGATATCAAGAGACCCAGTACTTC	CASSRGRYQETQYF
TRBV7-6	.	TRBJ2-7	.	TGTGCCAGCAGCTTGACAGAATTCTACGAGCAGTACTTC	CASSLTEFYEQYF
TRBV7-9	.	TRBJ2-1	.	TGTGCCAGCAGCCACGTCAAACGGATCACCGAAGCCTACAATGAGCAGTTCTTC	CASSHVKRITEAYNEQFF
TRBV6-1	.	TRBJ1-1	TRBD1	TGTGCCAGCACGACAGGGGGCGTGAACACTGAAGCTTTCTTT	CASTTGGVNTEAFF
TRBV7-8	.	TRBJ2-5	TRBD2	TGTGCCAGCAGCTTAGACCGCACTAGCGGGGCGGCCTGGGAAGAGACCCAGTACTTC	CASSLDRTSGAAWEETQYF
TRBV30	.	TRBJ1-6	.	TGTGCCTGGAGTGAGGGTACAGTTGGAGTCTATAATTCACCCCTCCACTTT	CAWSEGTVGVYNSPLHF
TRBV6-1	.	TRBJ2-2	.	TGTGCCAGCGCGAACACGAACACCGGGGAGCTGTTTTTT	CASANTNTGELFF
TRBV28	.	TRBJ2-2	TRBD2	TGTGCCAGCGGATACACACTAGCGGGGGTACTCGGGGAGCTGTTTTTT	CASGYTLAGVLGELFF
TRBV19	.	TRBJ1-5	TRBD1	TGTGCCAGTAGCTCAGGGGGCTCCAATCAGCCCCAGCATTTT	CASSSGGSNQPQHF
TRBV5-8	.	TRBJ2-1	TRBD1	TGTGCCAGCAGCTTGTGGGACAGGGTTCCGTTCTTC	CASSLWDRVPFF
TRBV5-4	once	TRBJ2-4	TRBD2	TGTGCCAGCAGCGGATCGACTAGCGGTCTAGCCAAAAACATTCAGTACTTC	CASSGSTSGLAKNIQYF
TRBV19	.	TRBJ2-1	TRBD2	TGTGCCAGTAGTATACAGCGGGGGCACAATGAGCAGTTCTTC	CASSIQRGHNEQFF
TRBV27	.	TRBJ2-1	.	TGTGCCAGCAGTTTACTCTTTACCGACTCCAGTGAGCAGTTCTTC	CASSLLFTDSSEQFF
TRBV7-2	once	TRBJ2-7	TRBD2	TGTGCCAGCAGCTCTGGACTAGTTATCCACGAGCAGTACTTC	CASSSGLVIHEQYF
TRBV9	.	TRBJ2-7	.	TGTGCCAGCAGCGTCGGGGTGGGGGGACCCTACGAGCAGTACTTC	CASSVGVGGPYEQYF
TRBV28	.	TRBJ1-5	TRBD1	TGTGCCAGCAGCCCGGACAGGGGGGCCTCTAATCAGCCCCAGCATTTT	CASSPDRGASNQPQHF
TRBV7-9	.	TRBJ1-2	TRBD1	TGTGCCAGCAGCTCAAGGGACAGGGGGCGGGAAGGCTACACCTTC	CASSSRDRGREGYTF
TRBV7-9	once	TRBJ2-5	TRBD1	TGTGCCAGCAGCTTGGGGGACAGGGGGCCGGAGACCCAGTACTTC	CASSLGDRGPETQYF
TRBV5-8	few	TRBJ2-1	.	TGTGCCAGCAGCTTTGTGGAGGGGGCGTCTTTCAATGAGCAGTTCTTC	CASSFVEGASFNEQFF
TRBV4-3	many	TRBJ1-2	.	TGCGCCAGCAGCCAAGAGCTCGGATCTAACTATGGCTACACCTTC	CASSQELGSNYGYTF
TRBV7-2	.	TRBJ2-3	.	TGTGCCAGCAGCTCCAACTCCTTAGATACGCAGTATTTT	CASSSNSLDTQYF
TRBV10-3	.	TRBJ2-1	TRBD2	TGTGCCATCAGTGACGGACTAGCGGACTACAATGAGCAGTTCTTC	CAISDGLADYNEQFF
TRBV7-3	.	TRBJ1-1	.	TGTGCCAGCAGCTTAGCGGGGTTGAACACTGAAGCTTTCTTT	CASSLAGLNTEAFF
TRBV7-2	.	TRBJ1-2	.	TGTGCCAGCAGCTCTGACAGTGGGGACTATGGCTACACCTTC	CASSSDSGDYGYTF
TRBV19	.	TRBJ2-7	TRBD2	TGTGCCAGTAGCCCATCCGGGACTAGCGGCTCCTACGAGCAGTACTTC	CASSPSGTSGSYEQYF
TRBV11-2	few	TRBJ2-7	.	TGTGCCAGCAGCCCCCAGCGGAGTACCTACGAGCAGTACTTC	CASSPQRSTYEQYF
TRBV11-3	.	TRBJ2-5	.	TGTGCCAGCAGCTTAGAGATTGGCAAGACCCAGTACTTC	CASSLEIGKTQYF
TRBV4-2	once	TRBJ2-2	.	TGTGCCAGCAGCCCGTTAGCGGTCGGCACCGGGGAGCTGTTTTTT	CASSPLAVGTGELFF
TRBV14	.	TRBJ2-1	TRBD1	TGTGCCAGCAGCCCCCTAGGGGGCAGGTACAATGAGCAGTTCTTC	CASSPLGGRYNEQFF
TRBV9	once	TRBJ2-2	.	TGTGCCAGCAGCGTAGGGGACGGCGGGGAGCTGTTTTTT	CASSVGDGGELFF
TRBV2	.	TRBJ2-7	.	TGTGCCAGCAGGCGGGTTACCTACGAGCAGTACTTC	CASRRVTYEQYF
TRBV30	.	TRBJ1-1	.	TGTGCCTGGGCCGTACAGGGGAACACTGAAGCTTTCTTT	CAWAVQGNTEAFF
TRBV5-5	few	TRBJ1-2	.	TGTGCCAGCAGCTTGGACGGCGGCGGGACTAACTATGGCTACACCTTC	CASSLDGGGTNYGYTF
TRBV6-4	.	TRBJ2-1	TRBD2	TGTGCCAGCAGTCGACTAGCGGGAGGTTACAATGAGCAGTTCTTC	CASSRLAGGYNEQFF
TRBV28	.	TRBJ2-7	TRBD1	TGTGCCAGTCGGGGACAGGTAATCTCCTACGAGCAGTACTTC	CASRGQVISYEQYF
TRBV27	.	TRBJ1-6	TRBD1	TGTGCCAGCAGTAAAGGGGGACAGGGGGAATCACCCCTCCACTTT	CASSKGGQGESPLHF
TRBV28	once	TRBJ2-1	.	TGTGCCAGCAGTTTTCTACGGGACTGGCTCAATGAGCAGTTCTTC	CASSFLRDWLNEQFF
TRBV9	few	TRBJ1-6	.	TGTGCCAGCAGCGTAGGGGCAGGGAATTCACCCCTCCACTTT	CASSVGAGNSPLHF
TRBV15	.	TRBJ2-1	.	TGTGCCACCAGCAGGAAGTTGAAGGGCGAGCAGTTCTTC	CATSRKLKGEQFF
TRBV7-2	.	TRBJ2-1	.	TGTGCCAGCAGCATGGTTGGGGCAGGGCGATTCTTC	CASSMVGAGRFF
TRBV9	.	TRBJ2-3	TRBD2	TGTGCCAGCAGCCCACGAGTGACTAGCGGGGGCGATACGCAGTATTTT	CASSPRVTSGGDTQYF
TRBV9	once	TRBJ2-1	.	TGTGCCAGCAGCCCCCTAGTAGATGGTGAGCAGTTCTTC	CASSPLVDGEQFF
TRBV19	many	TRBJ2-5	.	TGTGCCAGTAGTATAGGTGGGGGTAGAGAGACCCAGTACTTC	CASSIGGGRETQYF
TRBV2	.	TRBJ2-5	TRBD2	TGTGCCAGCAGTGAGGTAGCGGGACTAGAGACCCAGTACTTC	CASSEVAGLETQYF
TRBV28	.	TRBJ1-5	.	TGTGCCAGCAGTCCCCCCCGGACTGGTAGCAATCAGCCCCAGCATTTT	CASSPPRTGSNQPQHF
TRBV9	.	TRBJ1-4	.	TGTGCCAGCAGCGTAGCCGAGGGGGTTTTTGGTTCTGAAAAACTGTTTTTT	CASSVAEGVFGSEKLFF
TRBV5-4	few	TRBJ1-1	.	TGTGCCAGCAGCTTGTTGGGGACTGAAGCTTTCTTT	CASSLLGTEAFF
TRBV30	.	TRBJ2-2	TRBD1	TGTGCCTGGAGCATTGGACAGGTCGGAGGGCTGTTTTTT	CAWSIGQVGGLFF
TRBV19	.	TRBJ2-3	.	TGTGCCAGTAGCCTAAATCAGGGGTACACAGATACGCAGTATTTT	CASSLNQGYTDTQYF
TRBV28	.	TRBJ2-1	.	TGTGCCAGCACCCCGTGGAGGGGGGCTCCACGCAATGAGCAGTTCTTC	CASTPWRGAPRNEQFF
TRBV5-6	.	TRBJ2-3	TRBD1	TGTGCCAGCAACTCAGGGGGTTTCGCAGATACGCAGTATTTT	CASNSGGFADTQYF
TRBV5-1	.	TRBJ2-7	.	TGCGCCAGCAGCTTGGGGTCAGGATCCCACGAGCAGTACTTC	CASSLGSGSHEQYF
TRBV2	once	TRBJ2-7	.	TGTGCCTCCAAAAGCTCCTACGAGCAGTACTTC	CASKSSYEQYF
TRBV28	.	TRBJ1-4	.	TGTGCCAGCAGTTTCGGAATTGCACTGTTTTTT	CASSFGIALFF